Listed below are T cell receptor beta chains from one sample, sequenced in a study of T cells in Graves' hyperthyroidism and ophthalmopathy. TCRdb redid the calling of the multiplex PCR reads with MiXCR, one entry per CDR3 protein. The sample contains approximately 620,000 distinct CDR3 sequences, around 15% of which appear only once. Sequencing input: blood. The origin of the receptors is a woman aged 35 to 49 with Graves' ophthalmopathy. The CDR3 runs from the conserved cysteine through the conserved F or W. Each record gives: clone size, CDR3 length, D gene, J gene, V gene, CDR3 protein, CDR3 DNA. A D gene is named only where the DNA matches it firmly. Not all rows give a size; the values are once, few, many and, for expanded clones, a class.

size: -; length: 13; D: -; J: TRBJ2-1; V: TRBV7-9; CDR3: CASRTGFIGEQFF; DNA: TGTGCCAGCAGGACCGGTTTTATCGGTGAGCAGTTCTTC
size: many; length: 13; D: -; J: TRBJ2-1; V: TRBV7-3; CDR3: CASSLSSYNEQFF; DNA: TGTGCCAGTTCTTTAAGCTCCTACAATGAGCAGTTCTTC
size: many; length: 16; D: TRBD2; J: TRBJ2-7; V: TRBV12-3/TRBV12-4; CDR3: CASSPFSGRADYEQYF; DNA: TGTGCCAGCAGTCCGTTTAGCGGGAGGGCCGACTACGAGCAGTACTTC
size: many; length: 15; D: TRBD2; J: TRBJ2-7; V: TRBV5-1; CDR3: CASSLMGRGRDEQYF; DNA: TGCGCCAGCAGCCTTATGGGGAGGGGAAGGGACGAGCAGTACTTC
size: many; length: 14; D: TRBD1; J: TRBJ2-5; V: TRBV27; CDR3: CASSRQGAQETQYF; DNA: TGTGCCAGCAGTAGACAGGGCGCACAAGAGACCCAGTACTTC
size: -; length: 13; D: -; J: TRBJ2-7; V: TRBV20-1; CDR3: CSARDKIPYEQYF; DNA: TGCAGTGCTAGAGATAAGATTCCTTACGAGCAGTACTTC
size: few; length: 16; D: -; J: TRBJ2-6; V: TRBV7-3; CDR3: CASSLTALSGANVLTF; DNA: TGTGCCAGCAGCTTAACGGCCCTTTCTGGGGCCAACGTCCTGACTTTC
size: many; length: 12; D: TRBD1; J: TRBJ2-7; V: TRBV20-1; CDR3: CGTPGQGAEQYF; DNA: TGCGGAACTCCGGGACAGGGCGCCGAGCAGTACTTC
size: -; length: 16; D: TRBD1; J: TRBJ2-7; V: TRBV4-1; CDR3: CASSPVRGQGAYEQYF; DNA: TGCGCCAGCAGCCCCGTTCGGGGACAGGGAGCCTACGAGCAGTACTTC
size: few; length: 15; D: -; J: TRBJ1-1; V: TRBV11-1; CDR3: CASSLEGGPNTEAFF; DNA: TGTGCCAGCAGCCTAGAGGGGGGCCCGAACACTGAAGCTTTCTTT
size: -; length: 15; D: -; J: TRBJ1-6; V: TRBV12-3/TRBV12-4; CDR3: CASSLSLGGVTPLHF; DNA: TGTGCCAGCAGTTTATCTCTCGGGGGGGTAACACCCCTCCACTTT
size: -; length: 15; D: TRBD2; J: TRBJ2-1; V: TRBV11-2; CDR3: CASSRPGLAGNEQFF; DNA: TGTGCCAGCAGTCGACCGGGACTAGCGGGGAATGAGCAGTTCTTC
size: -; length: 14; D: TRBD1; J: TRBJ2-3; V: TRBV24-1; CDR3: CATSGQGITDTQYF; DNA: TGTGCCACCAGTGGACAGGGAATCACAGATACGCAGTATTTT
size: -; length: 13; D: TRBD1; J: TRBJ1-1; V: TRBV10-3; CDR3: CAIRLQGNTEAFF; DNA: TGTGCCATCAGGTTACAGGGGAATACTGAAGCTTTCTTT
size: -; length: 18; D: -; J: TRBJ1-1; V: TRBV6-1; CDR3: CASSSFGSGTAGNTEAFF; DNA: TGTGCCAGCAGCTCCTTCGGGTCAGGGACCGCAGGGAACACTGAAGCTTTCTTT
size: -; length: 15; D: TRBD2; J: TRBJ2-3; V: TRBV4-1; CDR3: CASRERAGGPDTQYF; DNA: TGCGCCAGCAGAGAACGGGCGGGGGGGCCGGATACGCAGTATTTT
size: -; length: 16; D: -; J: TRBJ2-2; V: TRBV7-3; CDR3: CASRMGGGGSTGELFF; DNA: TGTGCCAGCAGGATGGGAGGAGGGGGTAGCACCGGGGAGCTGTTTTTT
size: -; length: 14; D: TRBD2; J: TRBJ2-2; V: TRBV10-3; CDR3: CAIGREGRTGELFF; DNA: TGTGCCATCGGGAGGGAAGGACGCACCGGGGAGCTGTTTTTT
size: -; length: 14; D: -; J: TRBJ1-1; V: TRBV5-1; CDR3: CASSSDGLGTEAFF; DNA: TGCGCCAGCAGCTCCGACGGCCTAGGAACTGAAGCTTTCTTT
size: -; length: 16; D: TRBD2; J: TRBJ2-1; V: TRBV6-2/TRBV6-3; CDR3: CASSYRTSGGPNEQFF; DNA: TGTGCCAGCAGTTACCGTACTAGCGGGGGCCCCAATGAGCAGTTCTTC
size: few; length: 15; D: -; J: TRBJ2-3; V: TRBV7-9; CDR3: CASSLAGSRKDTQYF; DNA: TGTGCCAGCAGCTTAGCGGGCTCTAGGAAAGATACGCAGTATTTT
size: few; length: 15; D: -; J: TRBJ2-1; V: TRBV24-1; CDR3: CASSQGGGPRNEQFF; DNA: TGTGCCAGCAGCCAAGGGGGGGGGCCACGGAATGAGCAGTTCTTC
size: -; length: 15; D: TRBD2; J: TRBJ2-2; V: TRBV6-1; CDR3: CASRAGGMNTGELFF; DNA: TGTGCCAGCAGAGCCGGGGGGATGAACACCGGGGAGCTGTTTTTT
size: many; length: 14; D: -; J: TRBJ2-3; V: TRBV7-8; CDR3: CASSSRRFTDTQYF; DNA: TGTGCCAGCAGCTCCCGAAGGTTTACAGATACGCAGTATTTT
size: -; length: 16; D: -; J: TRBJ1-2; V: TRBV27; CDR3: CASSSVIHGALYGYTF; DNA: TGTGCCAGCAGTTCTGTCATTCACGGGGCCCTCTATGGCTACACCTTC
size: -; length: 14; D: -; J: TRBJ2-7; V: TRBV4-1; CDR3: CASSQDPEAYEQYF; DNA: TGTGCCAGCAGCCAAGATCCGGAGGCATACGAGCAGTACTTC
size: few; length: 13; D: TRBD1; J: TRBJ2-1; V: TRBV7-8; CDR3: CASSFSTGSIQFF; DNA: TGTGCCAGCAGCTTCTCGACAGGGTCCATTCAGTTCTTC
size: few; length: 18; D: TRBD2; J: TRBJ2-1; V: TRBV28; CDR3: CASSFGGLAGDRYNEQFF; DNA: TGTGCCAGCAGTTTTGGTGGCCTAGCGGGAGACCGTTACAATGAGCAGTTCTTC
size: few; length: 14; D: -; J: TRBJ2-7; V: TRBV3-1; CDR3: CASSRSVSLYEQYF; DNA: TGTGCCAGCAGCCGTAGCGTCAGCCTCTACGAGCAGTACTTC
size: -; length: 14; D: TRBD1; J: TRBJ1-1; V: TRBV30; CDR3: CAWWTGGMNTEAFF; DNA: TGTGCCTGGTGGACAGGGGGCATGAACACTGAAGCTTTCTTT
size: many; length: 15; D: -; J: TRBJ2-7; V: TRBV11-2; CDR3: CASSPTYGASYEQYF; DNA: TGTGCCAGCAGCCCCACTTACGGGGCCTCCTACGAGCAGTACTTC
size: -; length: 15; D: -; J: TRBJ2-2; V: TRBV4-1; CDR3: CASSQEKGDTGELFF; DNA: TGCGCCAGCAGCCAAGAAAAGGGGGACACCGGGGAGCTGTTTTTT
size: -; length: 14; D: TRBD1; J: TRBJ2-3; V: TRBV6-1; CDR3: CASSRDRTTDTQYF; DNA: TGTGCCAGCAGTAGGGACAGAACCACAGATACGCAGTATTTT
size: few; length: 14; D: -; J: TRBJ2-2; V: TRBV6-5; CDR3: CASSYDYLTGELFF; DNA: TGTGCCAGCAGTTACGATTACTTGACCGGGGAGCTGTTTTTT
size: many; length: 11; D: -; J: TRBJ2-3; V: TRBV30; CDR3: CAWSSQGTQYF; DNA: TGTGCCTGGAGTTCGCAGGGGACGCAGTATTTT
size: -; length: 17; D: -; J: TRBJ1-2; V: TRBV28; CDR3: CASSPLLGQGANYGYTF; DNA: TGTGCCAGCAGTCCATTACTGGGACAAGGAGCTAACTATGGCTACACCTTC
size: -; length: 15; D: -; J: TRBJ1-4; V: TRBV6-1; CDR3: CASRRDGATNEKLFF; DNA: TGTGCCAGCAGGCGCGACGGTGCAACTAATGAAAAACTGTTTTTT
size: many; length: 15; D: -; J: TRBJ2-1; V: TRBV19; CDR3: CASSGWESSYNEQFF; DNA: TGTGCCAGTAGTGGGTGGGAAAGCTCCTACAATGAGCAGTTCTTC
size: few; length: 18; D: TRBD2; J: TRBJ2-1; V: TRBV7-9; CDR3: CASSLQRGGYSSYNEQFF; DNA: TGTGCCAGCAGCCTACAACGGGGGGGTTACAGCTCCTACAATGAGCAGTTCTTC
size: -; length: 17; D: TRBD2; J: TRBJ2-1; V: TRBV4-1; CDR3: CASSHGTSGGTYNGQFF; DNA: TGCGCCAGCAGCCACGGAACTAGCGGAGGGACCTACAATGGGCAGTTCTTC
size: many; length: 12; D: -; J: TRBJ1-6; V: TRBV28; CDR3: CASSNRVSPLHF; DNA: TGTGCCAGCAGCAACAGGGTTTCACCCCTCCACTTT
size: many; length: 16; D: TRBD2; J: TRBJ2-5; V: TRBV7-3; CDR3: CASSSGRRAGAETQYF; DNA: TGTGCCAGCAGCTCTGGTCGACGAGCGGGAGCGGAGACCCAGTACTTC
size: few; length: 18; D: -; J: TRBJ2-1; V: TRBV14; CDR3: CASNQEVRPTGTNNEQFF; DNA: TGTGCCAGCAACCAAGAGGTCCGGCCTACCGGGACGAACAATGAGCAGTTCTTC
size: -; length: 15; D: TRBD2; J: TRBJ2-1; V: TRBV11-2; CDR3: CASSSPAGGYNEQFF; DNA: TGTGCCAGCAGCTCTCCGGCGGGAGGTTACAATGAGCAGTTCTTC
size: many; length: 13; D: -; J: TRBJ2-7; V: TRBV11-1; CDR3: CASSRDNSYEQYF; DNA: TGTGCCAGCAGCAGAGACAACTCCTACGAGCAGTACTTC
size: many; length: 15; D: -; J: TRBJ1-5; V: TRBV4-1; CDR3: CASSQDPHGNQPQHF; DNA: TGCGCCAGCAGCCAAGATCCACACGGCAATCAGCCCCAGCATTTT
size: many; length: 13; D: -; J: TRBJ2-7; V: TRBV7-9; CDR3: CASKGEFSYEQYF; DNA: TGTGCCAGCAAGGGGGAGTTCTCCTACGAGCAGTACTTC